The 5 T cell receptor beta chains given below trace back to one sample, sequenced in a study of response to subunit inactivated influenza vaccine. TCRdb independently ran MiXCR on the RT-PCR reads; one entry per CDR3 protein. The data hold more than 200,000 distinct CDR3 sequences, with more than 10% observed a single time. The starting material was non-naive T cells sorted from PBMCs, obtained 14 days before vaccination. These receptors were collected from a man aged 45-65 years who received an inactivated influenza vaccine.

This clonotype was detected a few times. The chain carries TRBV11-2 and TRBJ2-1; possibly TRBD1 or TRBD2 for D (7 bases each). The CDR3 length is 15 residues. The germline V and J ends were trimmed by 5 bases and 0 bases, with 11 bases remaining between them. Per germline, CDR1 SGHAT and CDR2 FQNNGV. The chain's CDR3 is CASSRGDSSYNEQFF. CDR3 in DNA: TGTGCCAGCAGCCGGGGGGACAGCTCCTACAATGAGCAGTTCTTC.

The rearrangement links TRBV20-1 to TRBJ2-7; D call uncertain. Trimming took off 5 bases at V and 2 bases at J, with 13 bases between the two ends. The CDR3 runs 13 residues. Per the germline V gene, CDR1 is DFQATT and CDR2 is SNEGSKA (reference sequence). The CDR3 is CSADGHAAYEQYF. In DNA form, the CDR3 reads TGCAGTGCTGATGGGCACGCCGCCTACGAGCAGTACTTC.

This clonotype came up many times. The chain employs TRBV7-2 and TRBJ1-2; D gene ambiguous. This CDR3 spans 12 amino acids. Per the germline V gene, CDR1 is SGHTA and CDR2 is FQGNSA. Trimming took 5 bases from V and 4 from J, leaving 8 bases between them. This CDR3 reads CASSLDGYGYTF. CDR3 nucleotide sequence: TGTGCCAGCAGCCTCGACGGCTATGGCTACACCTTC.

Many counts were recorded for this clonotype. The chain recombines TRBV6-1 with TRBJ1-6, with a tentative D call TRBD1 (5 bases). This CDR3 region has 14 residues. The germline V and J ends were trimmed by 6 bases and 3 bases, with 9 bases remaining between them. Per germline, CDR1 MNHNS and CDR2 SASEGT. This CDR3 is CASRDIYYNSPLHF. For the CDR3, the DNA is TGTGCCAGCAGGGACATCTACTATAATTCACCCCTCCACTTT.

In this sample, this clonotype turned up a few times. CDR3 sequence reads: CSASARSLMNTEAFF. The CDR3 nucleotides read TGCAGTGCTAGTGCCAGGAGCCTTATGAACACTGAAGCTTTCTTT. The V call is TRBV20-1, the J call TRBJ1-1, with D unresolved. CDR3 size: 15 residues. The V gene lost 3 bases and the J gene lost 0 bases, with 14 bases spanning the gap. Germline-derived CDR1 and CDR2 are DFQATT and SNEGSKA (reference sequence).